This T cell receptor beta chain was profiled in a study of T cell repertoires in cytomegalovirus infection. Study-level background: CMV infection plus the matching HLA type was flagged by public TCR beta signatures. Study results and limitations: In two of eight donors, the top clonotype was HLA-C-restricted CMV-specific. CMV carriers having the relevant HLA were flagged by cumulative public TCR beta family frequency.

The CDR3 consists of 13 residues. Looked up from germline, CDR1 is LNHDA and CDR2 is SQIVND (reference sequence). V lost 9 bases, J lost 4 bases, and 15 bases lay in between. TCRdb called the reads again in MiXCR, with one record for every CDR3 protein. The data contain 400,000 to 550,000 distinct CDR3 sequences, roughly 10% of them singletons. This clonotype was counted a few times. The target antigen is unknown. This clonotype originated in a human donor in good health (CMV status not recorded). Some clones in this sample may be carry-over from other donors' samples. The specimen sequenced was PBMCs. The gene calls are TRBV19 and TRBJ1-2; D possibly corresponds to TRBD1 (6 bases). CDR3 region: CASAGDSRYGYTF. The CDR3 region has the DNA TGTGCCAGCGCAGGGGATTCGCGCTATGGCTACACCTTC.